The rows below give T cell receptor beta chains drawn from one sample of a study of cytomegalovirus exposure and HLA in healthy donors. Assay: immunoSEQ multiplex PCR; the TCRdb copy retains only in-frame clones and omits some. The repertoire holds about 150,000 clones, with around 79% as singletons. Sample: PBMCs. The origin of the receptors is a human donor in good health. The CDR3 runs from the conserved cysteine through the conserved F or W. The order of the fields is J gene, D gene, V gene, CDR3 protein. D genes are given only for firm matches.

TRBJ2-1 TRBD2 TRBV9 CASSETSGSFNEQFF
TRBJ1-1 TRBD1 TRBV5-1 CASSWTGLGTEAFF
TRBJ2-2 . TRBV27 CASSFITGELFF
TRBJ2-1 TRBD2 TRBV7-8 CASSSRLAGGSSYNEQFF
TRBJ1-3 . TRBV14 CASSQLAERTIYF
TRBJ2-1 TRBD2 TRBV7-2 CASSYLAGGPREQFF
TRBJ1-2 . TRBV2 CASSQWGDYGYTF
TRBJ1-5 TRBD1 TRBV7-2 CASSPRGNQPQHF
TRBJ1-2 . TRBV4-1 CASSQGSSGYPF
TRBJ1-3 . TRBV5-1 CASSPTDSSSGNTIYF
TRBJ2-5 . TRBV19 CASSIRVVGGQETQYF
TRBJ2-5 . TRBV18 CASSPPAETQYF
TRBJ2-5 TRBD1 TRBV10-3 CAIKSRGTGEETQYF
TRBJ1-1 . TRBV7-2 CASSLELFTEAFF
TRBJ1-2 . TRBV11-2 CASSLAGDILPFF
TRBJ1-2 TRBD1 TRBV5-4 CASSLALQGAGYGYPF
TRBJ1-6 TRBD1 TRBV5-1 CASSQAGGNSPLHF